The 5 T cell receptor beta chains below were found in one sample sequenced in a study of blood T cell repertoires in COVID-19. Measured with immunoSEQ multiplex PCR; TCRdb has only the in-frame clones, and not every one. The sample lists over 75,000 clones, around 90% occurring once. Sequencing was carried out using peripheral blood. Every receptor here comes from a human donor with COVID-19, enrolled during active disease. The donor label of this sample is uncertain.

This clone was recorded once. The rearrangement joins TRBV5-4 to TRBJ1-4; 11 positions agree with TRBD1. CDR3 length equals 14 residues. V lost 4 bases and J lost 10; bases outside the gene matches: 6. Germline V gives CDR1 SGHNT, CDR2 YYREEE (reference sequence). The CDR3, as DNA: TGTGCCAGCAGCCCGGGGACAGGGGGGGGAAAACTGTTTTTT. Its translation is CASSPGTGGGKLFF.

The chain employs TRBV5-6 and TRBJ2-7; 7 bases are shared with TRBD2. The germline V gene has CDR1 SGHDT and CDR2 YYEEEE. The CDR3 loop spans 15 amino acids. J gave up 2 bases and V 5 bases, and 10 bases lay outside the gene matches. The CDR3 nucleotides read TGTGCCAGCAGAAAAACCGGGGGGTCAACCTACGAGCAGTACTTC. Amino acid sequence: CASRKTGGSTYEQYF.

This chain connects TRBV28 to TRBJ1-5, with 10 bases fitting TRBD1. V was clipped by 7 bases and J by 7 bases; unmatched bases: 13. The length of the CDR3 is 16 residues. Germline-derived CDR1 and CDR2 are MDHEN and SYDVKM. This CDR3 reads CASNLMRQGAGQPQHF. DNA of the CDR3: TGTGCCAGCAACCTAATGAGACAGGGGGCTGGACAGCCCCAGCATTTT.

This chain joins TRBV9 and TRBJ1-6; 7 positions agree with TRBD1. The junction had 4 bases not matched to a gene; V was cut back by 0 bases and J by 7 bases. The CDR3 is 15 amino acids. Germline V gene lookup returns CDR1 SGDLS and CDR2 YYNGEE. CDR3 nucleotides: TGTGCCAGCAGCGTAGACGGACAGGACAATTCACCCCTCCACTTT. This gives the protein CASSVDGQDNSPLHF.

This chain joins TRBV7-3 and TRBJ2-5, with TRBD2 identical over 8 bases. Germline CDR1 and CDR2: SGHTA and FQGTGA. CDR3 length equals 14 residues. J gave up 5 bases and V 3 bases, and 5 bases lay outside the gene matches. Written as DNA, the CDR3 is TGTGCCAGCAGCTTGGCGGGAGGCAGGGAGACCCAGTACTTC. It translates to CASSLAGGRETQYF.